This record covers a single TCR beta chain. The sample comes from a study of control samples from healthy donors and cancer patients. Libraries were prepared by immunoSEQ multiplex PCR; TCRdb keeps only in-frame clonotypes and omits some of them. The sample holds about 220,000 clones, roughly 94% seen once. Per germline, CDR1 MNHEY and CDR2 SVGAGI. CDR3 length equals 14 residues. The V and J ends lost 3 bases and 4 bases respectively, with 9 bases between them. The sequence came from a man in his fifties or sixties in good health. Sequenced sample: blood. The gene calls are TRBV6-5 and TRBJ1-4; D gene ambiguous. In DNA, the CDR3 is TGTGCCAGCAGTTATCAACAGCATAATGAAAAACTGTTTTTT. It yields the protein CASSYQQHNEKLFF.